These 27 T cell receptor beta chains came from one sample sequenced in a study of blood T cells in healthy people across ages. The second PCR ran about 6 to 12 cycles with a sample-barcoded 5' primer and J-beta primers. TCRdb analysed the 5' RACE reads with MiXCR anew, one entry per CDR3 protein. This sample has 1.8 million or so distinct CDR3 sequences, with 30% to 40% found just once. Sequencing was carried out using blood. Receptors originate from a human donor in good health.

The CDR3 spells CASSWVSRTPLHF. CDR3 coding DNA: TGTGCCAGCAGCTGGGTCAGCCGAACACCCCTCCACTTT. The gene calls are TRBV28 and TRBJ1-6, with D unclear. Trimming stripped 6 bases from V and 11 bases from J, with 14 bases between. There are 13 residues in the CDR3. The V gene's germline CDR1 is MDHEN and CDR2 SYDVKM.

This clonotype was counted a few times. The gene calls are TRBV20-1 and TRBJ1-2; D remains ambiguous. V was cut by 5 bases and J by 4 bases, with 11 bases left in between. The CDR3 totals 12 residues. CDR1 and CDR2 from the germline V gene are DFQATT and SNEGSKA (reference sequence). In DNA form, the CDR3 reads TGCAGTGCTCCAGTAGAGGGCTATGGCTACACCTTC. Translation gives CSAPVEGYGYTF.

The chain combines TRBV6-5 with TRBJ2-7; TRBD1 matches 9 bases. CDR1 MNHEY and CDR2 SVGAGI come from the germline V gene. V was pared by 7 bases and J by 5 bases, with 12 bases of the junction left unmatched. The CDR3 runs to 15 residues. The CDR3 DNA reads as TGTGCCAGCACGCCCGGGACAGGGCCATTCCACGAGCAGTACTTC. It translates to CASTPGTGPFHEQYF.

The V call is TRBV2, the J call TRBJ1-2; D remains unclear. V lost 5 bases, J lost 4 bases, and 11 bases lay in between. The V gene's germline CDR1 is SNHLY and CDR2 FYNNEI. The CDR3 contains 13 residues. The chain's CDR3 is CASSPYDLYGYTF. CDR3 bases: TGTGCCAGCAGTCCTTATGATCTCTATGGCTACACCTTC.

The chain links TRBV2 to TRBJ1-2; a possible D gene is TRBD1 (6 bases). The CDR3 covers 14 residues. V lost 2 bases and J 3 bases, leaving 10 bases between the germline ends. Looked up from germline, CDR1 is SNHLY and CDR2 is FYNNEI. Here the CDR3 DNA reads TGTGCCAGCAGTGAACAGGACAGAGACTATGGCTACACCTTC. This gives the protein CASSEQDRDYGYTF. Looking up the rest from reference TRBV2 and TRBJ1-2 gives the full variable domain: EPEVTQTPSHQVTQMGQEVILRCVPISNHLYFYWYRQILGQKVEFLVSFYNNEISEKSEIFDDQFSVERPDGSNFTLKIRSTKLEDSAMYFCASSEQDRDYGYTFGSGTRLTVV.

This clonotype was counted only a few times. V gene TRBV7-9 combines with J gene TRBJ1-5; tentative D call: TRBD1 (6 bases). The V gene lost 10 bases and the J gene lost 2 bases, with 18 bases spanning the gap. CDR1 is SEHNR and CDR2 is FQNEAQ in the germline V gene (reference sequence). The CDR3 is 15 amino acids. The DNA of the CDR3 is TGTGCCACCGAAACTATAGAGGGGGGCAATCAGCCCCAGCATTTT. The encoded protein is CATETIEGGNQPQHF. The complete variable domain, with remaining parts taken from reference TRBV7-9 and TRBJ1-5, reads DTGVSQNPRHKITKRGQNVTFRCDPISEHNRLYWYRQTLGQGPEFLTYFQNEAQLEKSRLLSDRFSAERPKGSFSTLEIQRTEQGDSAMYLCATETIEGGNQPQHFGDGTRLSIL.

Comments on this clonotype: One end of the junction does not line up with germline, which may come from a read error. The V and J genes are TRBV6-2 or TRBV6-3 and TRBJ1-5; possible D gene TRBD1, 6 bases. This CDR3 has 15 residues. The germline V gene encodes CDR1 MNHEY and CDR2 SVGEGT. The CDR3: CASSYSDRNNQSQHF. CDR3 in DNA: TGTGCCAGCAGTTACTCAGACAGGAACAATCAGTCCCAGCATTTT.

The rearrangement joins TRBV30 to TRBJ1-6; D is unclear. CDR1 GTSNPN and CDR2 SVGIG come from the germline V gene (reference sequence). The CDR3 totals 12 residues. V was shortened by 1 base and J by 7 bases, with 5 bases between the two germline ends. The CDR3 coding sequence is TGTGCCTGGAGTGAAGGGAATTCACCCCTCCACTTT. Its protein product is CAWSEGNSPLHF. The complete variable domain, with remaining parts taken from reference TRBV30 and TRBJ1-6, reads SQTIHQWPATLVQPVGSPLSLECTVEGTSNPNLYWYRQAAGRGLQLLFYSVGIGQISSEVPQNLSASRPQDRQFILSSKKLLLSDSGFYLCAWSEGNSPLHFGNGTRLTVT.

The V and J genes are TRBV5-1 and TRBJ1-4; no definite D call. CDR3 length: 13 amino acids. The germline V gene encodes CDR1 SGHRS and CDR2 YFSETQ. V lost 3 bases, J lost 7 bases, and 10 bases lay in between. The CDR3: CASSYPGVEKLFF. The CDR3 DNA follows: TGCGCCAGCAGCTATCCCGGGGTTGAAAAACTGTTTTTT. The variable domain in full, with the rest retrieved from reference TRBV5-1 and TRBJ1-4, is KAGVTQTPRYLIKTRGQQVTLSCSPISGHRSVSWYQQTPGQGLQFLFEYFSETQRNKGNFPGRFSGRQFSNSRSEMNVSTLELGDSALYLCASSYPGVEKLFFGSGTQLSVL.

The CDR3 nucleotides read TGCAGTCTCCTCCGGGGCGAACGAGAGACCCAGTACTTC. Its protein product is CSLLRGERETQYF. The rearrangement links TRBV20-1 to TRBJ2-5; D possibly uses TRBD1 or TRBD2 (5 bases each). The CDR3 is made up of 13 amino acids. V shed 8 bases and J shed 4 bases, with 17 bases lying between them. Looked up from germline, CDR1 is DFQATT and CDR2 is SNEGSKA (reference sequence).

The CDR3 is CASSFRSYQETQYF. DNA of the CDR3: TGTGCCAGCAGCTTCAGATCGTACCAAGAGACCCAGTACTTC. The chain carries TRBV5-6 and TRBJ2-5; D gene unclear. The CDR3 runs to 14 residues. The germline CDR1 and CDR2 sequences are SGHDT and YYEEEE. Trimming cost V 2 bases and J 0 bases, with 8 bases left between them.

The genes are TRBV7-2 and TRBJ2-5; 12 bases are shared with TRBD1. Looked up from germline, CDR1 is SGHTA and CDR2 is FQGNSA. J was trimmed by 11 bases and V by 1 base; bases with no gene match: 14. The CDR3 spans 17 residues. Here the CDR3 DNA reads TGTGCCAGCAGCTTAGTTGGGGGGGACAGGGGGCCCTCGGGGCAGTACTTC. Amino acids: CASSLVGGDRGPSGQYF.

About this clonotype itself: Possible read error: a much larger clone is one base away. The chain links TRBV29-1 to TRBJ2-7; D not certain. Germline loops: CDR1 SQVTM, CDR2 ANQGSEA. CDR3 length: 13 amino acids. V lost 5 bases and J 3 bases, leaving 14 bases between the germline ends. DNA for the CDR3: TGCAGCGTTACAGAGGTAACGCGCTACGAGCAGTACTTC. As protein: CSVTEVTRYEQYF.

This clonotype has a count of ten or more. V usage is TRBV6-6 and J usage is TRBJ2-3, with D uncertain. Trimming took 4 bases from V and 4 from J, leaving 9 bases between them. From germline, CDR1 is MNHNY and CDR2 SVGAGI (reference sequence). This CDR3 comprises 13 residues. The CDR3 protein is CASSLLVSDTQYF. The CDR3 nucleotides are TGTGCCAGCAGTTTATTGGTGTCAGATACGCAGTATTTT.

The chain joins TRBV3-1 to TRBJ2-7, with 15 positions matching TRBD2. This CDR3 is built from 18 residues. Per germline, CDR1 LGHDT and CDR2 YNNKEL (reference sequence). Trimming cost V 4 bases and J 0 bases; bases outside gene matches: 7. For the CDR3, the DNA is TGTGCCAGCAGCCCGGGACTAGCGGGGGGCTACTACTCCTACGAGCAGTACTTC. Amino acids: CASSPGLAGGYYSYEQYF.

This sequence joins TRBV2 and TRBJ2-7; the match to TRBD1 covers 9 bases. The germline CDR1 and CDR2 sequences are SNHLY and FYNNEI. The CDR3 consists of 13 residues. V gave up 10 bases and J gave up 2 bases; unmatched junction bases: 6. CDR3 sequence reads: CATSGTGTYEQYF. The CDR3 DNA follows: TGTGCCACCTCCGGGACAGGGACCTACGAGCAGTACTTC. The entire variable domain, with the rest obtained from reference TRBV2 and TRBJ2-7, is as follows: EPEVTQTPSHQVTQMGQEVILRCVPISNHLYFYWYRQILGQKVEFLVSFYNNEISEKSEIFDDQFSVERPDGSNFTLKIRSTKLEDSAMYFCATSGTGTYEQYFGPGTRLTVT.

This clonotype was detected only a few times. V is TRBV20-1 and J is TRBJ2-3, with 10 nucleotides matching TRBD2. The CDR3 is 15 amino acids. Germline assignment: CDR1 DFQATT and CDR2 SNEGSKA (reference sequence). J lost 3 bases, V lost 5 bases, and 8 bases had no gene match. Here the CDR3 reads CSAGNSGGATDTQYF. In DNA form, the CDR3 reads TGCAGTGCTGGAAACAGCGGGGGGGCTACAGATACGCAGTATTTT.

This clonotype appeared a few times. This chain uses TRBV20-1 with TRBJ1-2, with TRBD1 matching over 7 bases. V was clipped by 6 bases and J by 1 base; unmatched bases: 11. CDR1 and CDR2 from the germline V gene are DFQATT and SNEGSKA (reference sequence). The CDR3 sequence is 15 residues long. CDR3 nucleotide sequence: TGCAGTGCAAAGATAGGGGGCTCGCTTAACTATGGCTACACCTTC. This encodes CSAKIGGSLNYGYTF.

About this clonotype: Possible read error: a much larger clone is one base away. As the CDR3 is not closed by the conserved phenylalanine or tryptophan, this likely results from a read error. The rearrangement uses TRBV4-2 and TRBJ2-1, with 10 positions matching TRBD1. CDR3 length: 14 residues. Germline V gives CDR1 LGHNA, CDR2 YNFKEQ. Trimming cost V 4 bases and J 6 bases; bases outside gene matches: 3. The CDR3 DNA reads as TGTGCCAGCAGCCCATGGACAGGGGGCAATGAGCAGTTCTGC. Translating gives CASSPWTGGNEQFC.

This chain connects TRBV20-1 to TRBJ1-2; D is possibly TRBD1 (5 bases). CDR1 is DFQATT and CDR2 is SNEGSKA in the germline V gene (reference sequence). V lost 5 bases to trimming and J lost 1 base, with 11 bases between them. The CDR3 has 13 amino acids. The CDR3: CSAPWGYNYGYTF. For the CDR3, the DNA is TGCAGTGCTCCCTGGGGGTATAACTATGGCTACACCTTC.

V gene TRBV7-9 combines with J gene TRBJ1-2; D is unresolved. V shed 6 bases and J shed 2 bases, with 13 bases lying between them. CDR3 length equals 14 residues. Germline values: CDR1 SEHNR, CDR2 FQNEAQ (reference sequence). As DNA, the CDR3 is TGTGCCAGCAGACCAGTACAAGGGAACTATGGCTACACCTTC. It specifies CASRPVQGNYGYTF.

In this sample, this clonotype turned up a few times. The chain carries TRBV20-1 and TRBJ2-1; D possibly corresponds to TRBD2 (6 bases). CDR1 is DFQATT and CDR2 is SNEGSKA in the germline V gene (reference sequence). The length of the CDR3 is 16 residues. Deletions cut 2 bases from V and 0 bases from J, with 14 bases between. CDR3 amino acids: CSARIPGASSYNEQFF. In nucleotides, the CDR3 is TGCAGTGCTAGAATCCCGGGAGCTAGCTCCTACAATGAGCAGTTCTTC.

The chain joins TRBV12-5 to TRBJ1-2; D not certain. CDR1 and CDR2 from the germline V gene are LGHNT and FRNRAP. Deletions cut 0 bases from V and 0 bases from J, with 14 bases between. The CDR3 consists of 17 residues. The CDR3 sequence: CASGLVSFTRTNYGYTF. As DNA, the CDR3 is TGTGCTAGTGGTTTGGTCTCCTTCACCCGGACTAACTATGGCTACACCTTC.

This clonotype was detected a few times. The V call is TRBV4-1, the J call TRBJ1-5, with D perhaps matching TRBD1 (5 bases). Trimming left V 3 bases short and J 7 bases short, with 13 bases between. This CDR3 has 14 amino acids. The V gene's germline CDR1 is MGHRA and CDR2 YSYEKL. The CDR3: CASSQGPIAQPQHF. The DNA of the CDR3 is TGCGCCAGCAGCCAGGGACCCATTGCCCAGCCCCAGCATTTT.

This clonotype turned up a few times. The chain uses TRBV5-1 and TRBJ2-1, with TRBD1 identical over 7 bases. The trim removed 0 bases at V and 5 bases at J, leaving 8 bases unmatched. From germline, CDR1 is SGHRS and CDR2 YFSETQ. The CDR3 is 16 residues long. The CDR3 coding sequence is TGCGCCAGCAGCTTGGCCCCGGGACAGAGGAACAATGAGCAGTTCTTC. Protein sequence: CASSLAPGQRNNEQFF. Complete variable domain (other parts from reference TRBV5-1 and TRBJ2-1): KAGVTQTPRYLIKTRGQQVTLSCSPISGHRSVSWYQQTPGQGLQFLFEYFSETQRNKGNFPGRFSGRQFSNSRSEMNVSTLELGDSALYLCASSLAPGQRNNEQFFGPGTRLTVL.

In this sample, this clonotype turned up a few times. V and J are TRBV29-1 and TRBJ2-1; 10 positions agree with TRBD2. The germline CDR1 and CDR2 sequences are SQVTM and ANQGSEA. V dropped 7 bases and J dropped 13; count of bases not matched to a gene: 13. The CDR3 contains 13 residues. CDR3 in amino acids: CSAEAGGTRIQFF. Here the CDR3 DNA reads TGCAGCGCCGAAGCGGGGGGGACACGGATCCAGTTCTTC.

This clonotype was recorded a few times. The genes are TRBV7-8 and TRBJ1-1; D unresolved. Germline V CDR1 and CDR2: SGHVS, FQNEAQ. The CDR3 runs 12 residues. V gave up 3 bases and J gave up 9 bases, with 11 bases separating them. CDR3 nucleotides: TGTGCCAGCAGCTTCCCCACACAAAAAGCTTTCTTT. It specifies CASSFPTQKAFF.